This TCR beta chain came from a study of prognosis after radiotherapy for stage I lung cancer. Two rounds of multiplex PCR amplified TCR beta CDR3 from genomic DNA. Amplification in first-round PCR relied on primers specific to each TRBV and TRBJ gene. TCRdb called the multiplex PCR reads again in MiXCR, with one record for every CDR3 protein. The sample has about 15,000 distinct CDR3 sequences; around three fifths are singletons. In its sample, this clonotype was seen once. There are 16 residues in the CDR3. Between the trimmed V and J ends, which lost 4 bases and 2 bases, there was a span of 14 bases. The germline V gene has CDR1 MNHNS and CDR2 SASEGT. On CT and PET/CT, all patients were node-negative, and none had prior chemotherapy, radiotherapy or other malignancies.

This receptor was taken from a donor at least 50 years old with non-small cell lung cancer. The material was PBMCs, obtained before or after stereotactic body radiation therapy (not recorded which). V and J are TRBV6-1 and TRBJ2-2; D assignment may be TRBD1 or TRBD2 (5 bases each). The CDR3 DNA sequence: TGTGCCAGCAGTGGCCTGGGACGAGCCAACACCGGGGAGCTGTTTTTT. Encoded protein: CASSGLGRANTGELFF.